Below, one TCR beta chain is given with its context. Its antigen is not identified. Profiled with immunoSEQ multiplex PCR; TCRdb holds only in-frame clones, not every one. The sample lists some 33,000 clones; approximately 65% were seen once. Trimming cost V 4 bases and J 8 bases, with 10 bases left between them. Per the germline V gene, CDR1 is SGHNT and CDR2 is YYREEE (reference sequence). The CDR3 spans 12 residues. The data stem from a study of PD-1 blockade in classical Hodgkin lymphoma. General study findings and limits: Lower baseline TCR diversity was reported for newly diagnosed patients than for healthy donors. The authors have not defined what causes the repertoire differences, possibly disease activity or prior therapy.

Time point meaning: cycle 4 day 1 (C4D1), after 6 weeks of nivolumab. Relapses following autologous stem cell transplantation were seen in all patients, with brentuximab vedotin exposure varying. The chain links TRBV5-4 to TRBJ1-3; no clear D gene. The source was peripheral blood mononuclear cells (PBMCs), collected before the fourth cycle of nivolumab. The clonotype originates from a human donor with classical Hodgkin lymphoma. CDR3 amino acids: CASSTTGDTIYF. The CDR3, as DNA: TGTGCCAGCAGCACCACCGGGGACACCATATATTTT.